These 14 T cell receptor beta chains were all obtained from the same sample, sequenced in a study of beta chain features in type 1 diabetes. Expressed TCRB transcripts got sequenced, as all isolated RNA was reverse transcribed. The method was immunoSEQ multiplex PCR; TCRdb's version includes in-frame clones alone and lacks a portion of them. The sample lists around 500,000 clones, approximately 10% seen once, with over 0.035% in the top ten. Material for sequencing was naive CD4+ T cells from blood. Receptor source: a woman aged 18-30 years in good health.

The chain links TRBV28 to TRBJ1-4; D ambiguous. The germline V and J ends were trimmed by 8 bases and 6 bases, with 10 bases remaining between them. This CDR3 contains 12 residues. Looked up from germline, CDR1 is MDHEN and CDR2 is SYDVKM. CDR3: CASSERDEKLFF. DNA of the CDR3: TGTGCCAGCTCGGAGCGGGATGAAAAACTGTTTTTT.

This clone appeared many times. V usage is TRBV13 and J usage is TRBJ2-1, with TRBD1 identical over 11 bases. CDR3 length equals 16 residues. The trim removed 5 bases at V and 7 bases at J, leaving 10 bases unmatched. CDR1 PRHDT and CDR2 FYEKMQ come from the germline V gene (reference sequence). The CDR3 coding sequence is TGTGCCAGCAGCCAAGTTTGGGACAGGGGGACGAATGAGCAGTTCTTC. It yields the protein CASSQVWDRGTNEQFF.

The chain recombines TRBV2 with TRBJ1-6; a possible D gene is TRBD1 (5 bases). Germline V gene data show CDR1 as SNHLY and CDR2 as FYNNEI. The V end lost 5 bases, the J end lost 3 bases, and 14 bases lay between the germline ends. The CDR3 spans 16 residues. The CDR3 DNA follows: TGTGCCAGCAGTCGACAGCTTGCAGGCTATAATTCACCCCTCCACTTT. It encodes CASSRQLAGYNSPLHF. Together with reference TRBV2 and TRBJ1-6, the CDR3 gives the full variable domain: EPEVTQTPSHQVTQMGQEVILRCVPISNHLYFYWYRQILGQKVEFLVSFYNNEISEKSEIFDDQFSVERPDGSNFTLKIRSTKLEDSAMYFCASSRQLAGYNSPLHFGNGTRLTVT.

The chain carries TRBV29-1 and TRBJ1-4; possibly TRBD1 for D (5 bases). CDR3 size: 11 residues. V was trimmed by 6 bases and J by 5 bases, leaving 7 bases between them. Germline values: CDR1 SQVTM, CDR2 ANQGSEA. CDR3: CSVRDNEKLFF. The CDR3 DNA reads as TGCAGCGTCAGGGACAATGAAAAACTGTTTTTT.

The J gene is TRBJ2-1, the V gene TRBV29-1, with 8 bases fitting TRBD1. This CDR3 has 17 residues. Losses at the gene ends were 6 bases for V and 8 bases for J; bases not matched to a gene: 21. Looked up from germline, CDR1 is SQVTM and CDR2 is ANQGSEA. DNA for the CDR3: TGCAGCGTAGAGGAATCTAAGCCGGGACAGGCAAGATATGAGCAGTTCTTC. This gives the protein CSVEESKPGQARYEQFF.

This clone showed up just a few times. The same CDR3 can be traced to other DNA sequences in this sample. The genes are TRBV29-1 and TRBJ1-2; D might be TRBD1 (5 bases). V lost 4 bases and J 2 bases, leaving 8 bases between the germline ends. Germline loops: CDR1 SQVTM, CDR2 ANQGSEA. The CDR3 covers 12 residues. DNA of the CDR3: TGCAGCGTTGCAGGGTTCAACTATGGCTACACCTTC. Protein: CSVAGFNYGYTF.

This clone was picked up a small number of times. The chain joins TRBV5-1 to TRBJ1-1; D unresolved. This CDR3 contains 12 residues. Germline lookup yields CDR1 SGHRS and CDR2 YFSETQ. The V and J ends lost 0 bases and 7 bases respectively, with 7 bases between them. CDR3 DNA: TGCGCCAGCAGCTTGGCCGGGAGTGAAGCTTTCTTT. This codes for CASSLAGSEAFF.

This clone was found a few times. The sample has other DNA sequences that encode this CDR3 too. This chain uses TRBV29-1 with TRBJ2-2; D gene uncertain. Germline loops: CDR1 SQVTM, CDR2 ANQGSEA. The CDR3 runs to 13 residues. The V end was cut by 3 bases, the J end by 1 base, with 6 bases between. In DNA, the CDR3 is TGCAGCGTTGACCGGCAGAACACCGGGGAGCTGTTTTTT. It is translated as CSVDRQNTGELFF.

The chain employs TRBV15 and TRBJ2-2; TRBD2 is a possible D gene (5 bases). The germline V gene encodes CDR1 LNHNV and CDR2 YYDKDF (reference sequence). The V and J ends lost 5 bases and 4 bases respectively, with 14 bases between them. The CDR3 spans 15 residues. CDR3 coding DNA: TGTGCCACCAGCCCCCCAGGCGAGGGCACCGGGGAGCTGTTTTTT. Its translation: CATSPPGEGTGELFF.

Regarding this clone: This same CDR3 is encoded by further DNA sequences in the sample. The chain is built from TRBV7-2 and TRBJ2-5, with 9 bases matching TRBD1. The ends lost 5 bases at V and 5 bases at J; junction bases unmatched: 3. The CDR3 totals 13 residues. CDR1 and CDR2 from the germline V gene are SGHTA and FQGNSA. CDR3 nucleotides: TGTGCCAGCAGCCCGGACAGGGGTGAGACCCAGTACTTC. This gives the protein CASSPDRGETQYF. Using reference TRBV7-2 and TRBJ2-5 for the parts outside the CDR3, the full variable domain is GAGVSQSPSNKVTEKGKDVELRCDPISGHTALYWYRQSLGQGLEFLIYFQGNSAPDKSGLPSDRFSAERTGGSVSTLTIQRTQQEDSAVYLCASSPDRGETQYFGPGTRLLVL.

There are a few counts of this clone. The V call is TRBV7-3, the J call TRBJ2-3, with 7 positions matching TRBD2. V gave up 1 base and J gave up 6 bases; unmatched junction bases: 4. CDR1 and CDR2 (germline): SGHTA, FQGTGA. CDR3 length equals 14 residues. The CDR3 spells CASSLRGGPDTQYF. The CDR3 bases are TGTGCCAGCAGCTTAAGGGGAGGGCCGGATACGCAGTATTTT. Full variable domain (outside the CDR3, taken from reference TRBV7-3 and TRBJ2-3): GAGVSQTPSNKVTEKGKYVELRCDPISGHTALYWYRQSLGQGPEFLIYFQGTGAADDSGLPNDRFFAVRPEGSVSTLKIQRTERGDSAVYLCASSLRGGPDTQYFGPGTRLTVL.

The chain carries TRBV2 and TRBJ2-7, with TRBD1 identical over 8 bases. Germline lookup yields CDR1 SNHLY and CDR2 FYNNEI. With V trimmed by 5 bases and J by 4 bases, 10 bases remained unmatched. The CDR3 runs 15 residues. The CDR3 DNA reads TGTGCCAGCAGTATTCGGGACAGGAGGAGTTACGAGCAGTACTTC. This gives the protein CASSIRDRRSYEQYF.

This clone was detected only a few times. This sample includes further DNA sequences coding for the same CDR3. J is TRBJ1-2 and V is TRBV29-1; D unclear. The CDR3 runs 11 residues. V gave up 0 bases and J gave up 5 bases, with 4 bases separating them. Germline lookup yields CDR1 SQVTM and CDR2 ANQGSEA. The CDR3 region has the DNA TGCAGCGTTGAAGATGGGTATGGCTACACCTTC. Amino acid sequence: CSVEDGYGYTF.

V is TRBV2 and J is TRBJ2-1; the D is unclear. Trimming pared 9 bases from V and 6 bases from J, leaving 9 bases between. This CDR3 region has 11 residues. CDR1 and CDR2 (germline): SNHLY, FYNNEI. This CDR3 is CASTTINEQFF. The DNA of the CDR3 is TGTGCCAGTACGACGATCAATGAGCAGTTCTTC.